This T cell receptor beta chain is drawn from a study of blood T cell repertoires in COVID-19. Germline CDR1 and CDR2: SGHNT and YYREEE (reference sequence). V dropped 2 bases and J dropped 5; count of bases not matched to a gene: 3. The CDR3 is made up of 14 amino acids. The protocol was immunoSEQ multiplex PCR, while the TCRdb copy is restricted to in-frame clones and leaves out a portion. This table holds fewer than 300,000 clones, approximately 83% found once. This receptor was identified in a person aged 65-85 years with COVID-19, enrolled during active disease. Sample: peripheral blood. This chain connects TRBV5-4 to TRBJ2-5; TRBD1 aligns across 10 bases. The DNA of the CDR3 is TGTGCCAGCAGCTTTTGGACAGGGGGGGAGACCCAGTACTTC. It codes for CASSFWTGGETQYF. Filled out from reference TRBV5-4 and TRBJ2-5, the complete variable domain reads ETGVTQSPTHLIKTRGQQVTLRCSSQSGHNTVSWYQQALGQGPQFIFQYYREEENGRGNFPPRFSGLQFPNYSSELNVNALELDDSALYLCASSFWTGGETQYFGPGTRLLVL.